The clone carrying this T cell receptor beta chain was seen a handful of times. The antigen is unknown. This record belongs to a study of cytomegalovirus exposure and HLA in healthy donors. Findings and limits, study-wide: Later analysis indicated greater clonal expansion among HLA-associated TCR beta chains than among equally common other chains. In a later analysis, around 18,000 TCR beta sequences were associated with HLA alleles at 0.05 false discovery rate. Later analysis demonstrated an association between a missense DCLRE1C variant and TCR beta V- and J-gene trimming.

Researchers ran the PCR with 60 Vbeta and 13 Jbeta primers. This table comes from immunoSEQ multiplex PCR, and its TCRdb copy is limited to in-frame clones, with some not included. The repertoire holds 150,000 to 200,000 clones, with 65% to 85% as singletons. The donors were healthy bone marrow donors. In germline, CDR1 is SNHLY, CDR2 FYNNEI. The CDR3 runs to 13 residues. V dropped 8 bases and J dropped 4 bases, with 14 bases sitting between them. The TCR originated in a woman aged 45-65 years in good health and CMV-seropositive. The sequenced sample consisted of PBMCs. V usage is TRBV2 and J usage is TRBJ2-5, with D perhaps TRBD1 or TRBD2 (6 bases each). The CDR3 nucleotides read TGTGCCAGCGGTGGGGGGCTGGGAGAGACCCAGTACTTC. The encoded protein is CASGGGLGETQYF.